What follows are 18 T cell receptor beta chains derived from one specimen sequenced in a study of blood T cell repertoires in COVID-19. Some clones are missing from TCRdb's copy, which holds only in-frame ones; the method was immunoSEQ multiplex PCR. The sample has 150,000 or so clones, over 80% seen once; the top ten hold less than 6%. The sample comprised PBMCs or T cells enriched from blood (not recorded which). These receptors were collected from a woman aged 45-65 years who had been exposed to COVID-19.

This clone has more than one count but fewer than ten. The CDR3 bases are TGCAGCGTTGAAGGGTCCCCAGGGGGGGCTTTCTTT. Translating gives CSVEGSPGGAFF. The V gene is TRBV29-1, the J gene TRBJ1-1; 7 bases align to TRBD1. V trimming: 1 base; J trimming: 11 bases; junction bases outside the gene matches: 7. The CDR3 runs to 12 residues. In germline, CDR1 is SQVTM, CDR2 ANQGSEA.

This clone was detected once. This chain joins TRBV7-8 and TRBJ1-5; 9 bases fit TRBD1. The CDR3 runs 16 residues. CDR1 SGHVS and CDR2 FQNEAQ come from the germline V gene. The V gene end was trimmed by 5 bases and the J gene end by 5 bases; junction bases not matched to a gene: 10. The CDR3 is CASSLNRGRGDQPQHF. CDR3 in DNA: TGTGCCAGCAGCCTCAACAGGGGGCGAGGGGATCAGCCCCAGCATTTT.

J is TRBJ2-5 and V is TRBV19; weak D call: TRBD2 (6 bases). The V end was cut by 1 base, the J end by 5 bases, with 17 bases between. The germline V gene has CDR1 LNHDA and CDR2 SQIVND (reference sequence). The CDR3 is 16 residues long. CDR3 DNA sequence: TGTGCCAGTAGTATAGTCCCCCAACTTGGGGGGGAGACCCAGTACTTC. Protein: CASSIVPQLGGETQYF.

The chain uses TRBV3-1 (or the pseudogene TRBV3-2) and TRBJ2-1; possibly TRBD1 for D (5 bases). Germline V gives CDR1 LGHDT, CDR2 YNNKEL (reference sequence). The CDR3 covers 13 residues. V lost 1 base to trimming and J lost 6 bases, with 7 bases between them. CDR3 amino acids: CASSQGQGNEQFF. CDR3 DNA: TGTGCCAGCAGCCAAGGGCAGGGCAATGAGCAGTTCTTC.

The J gene is TRBJ1-1, the V gene TRBV27; maybe TRBD1 (5 bases). The CDR3 covers 15 residues. Germline lookup yields CDR1 MNHEY and CDR2 SMNVEV (reference sequence). V lost 5 bases and J 8 bases, leaving 21 bases between the germline ends. CDR3 nucleotides: TGTGCCAGCAGTAATTTCGCGACCGCGGGGACGGAAGCTTTCTTT. Translated: CASSNFATAGTEAFF.

In its sample, this clone was seen once. The genes are TRBV5-1 and TRBJ2-7, with D possibly TRBD1 on 6 matching bases. The CDR3 length is 12 residues. Germline V CDR1 and CDR2: SGHRS, YFSETQ. V gave up 3 bases and J gave up 3 bases, with 7 bases separating them. Here the CDR3 DNA reads TGCGCCAGCAGCTGGGACAACTACGAGCAGTACTTC. Protein: CASSWDNYEQYF.

Written as DNA, the CDR3 is TGCGCCAGCAGCCAACAAGAGGCGGGGTATAATGAAAAACTGTTTTTT. Its translation is CASSQQEAGYNEKLFF. V gene TRBV4-1 combines with J gene TRBJ1-4; D is unclear. The CDR3 spans 16 residues. The germline V and J ends were trimmed by 2 bases and 4 bases, with 14 bases remaining between them. The V gene's germline CDR1 is MGHRA and CDR2 YSYEKL.

The chain is built from TRBV5-4 and TRBJ2-2, with unresolved D. V was shortened by 0 bases and J by 0 bases, with 3 bases between the two germline ends. The CDR3 is 14 amino acids. Germline V gene sequence: CDR1 SGHNT, CDR2 YYREEE (reference sequence). CDR3 sequence: CASSLATNTGELFF. The CDR3, as DNA: TGTGCCAGCAGCTTGGCCACGAACACCGGGGAGCTGTTTTTT.

This chain links TRBV3-1 (or the pseudogene TRBV3-2) with TRBJ2-7, with TRBD2 identical over 9 bases. J was trimmed by 0 bases and V by 1 base; bases with no gene match: 7. Germline assignment: CDR1 LGHDT and CDR2 YNNKEL (reference sequence). The CDR3 totals 17 residues. The CDR3: CASSQGLAGPRSYEQYF. CDR3 nucleotides: TGTGCCAGCAGCCAAGGGCTAGCGGGACCCCGCTCCTACGAGCAGTACTTC.

V usage is TRBV6-5 and J usage is TRBJ2-1; TRBD1 agrees at 11 bases. With 8 bases clipped from V and 6 bases from J, the junction kept 9 bases outside the gene matches. The CDR3 consists of 15 residues. CDR1 MNHEY and CDR2 SVGAGI come from the germline V gene. Written as DNA, the CDR3 is TGTGCCAGCCTTTCCGGACAGGGGGCGAGCAATGAGCAGTTCTTC. As protein: CASLSGQGASNEQFF.

The chain couples TRBV6-5 to TRBJ2-7; 8 bases agree with TRBD1. V was pared by 0 bases and J by 6 bases, with 10 bases of the junction left unmatched. CDR1 MNHEY and CDR2 SVGAGI come from the germline V gene. CDR3 length: 16 residues. CDR3 sequence: CASSYSQGASPLEQYF. CDR3 bases: TGTGCCAGCAGTTACTCCCAGGGGGCGTCCCCCCTCGAGCAGTACTTC.

This sequence joins TRBV30 and TRBJ1-5; D is unclear. The CDR3 sequence is 12 residues long. Germline V lookup: CDR1 GTSNPN, CDR2 SVGIG (reference sequence). V lost 5 bases and J 4 bases, leaving 9 bases between the germline ends. The CDR3 here is CAWAAGNQPQHF. The CDR3 bases are TGTGCCTGGGCGGCTGGGAATCAGCCCCAGCATTTT.

The V gene is TRBV9, the J gene TRBJ2-7; 8 nucleotides line up with TRBD1. The germline V gene has CDR1 SGDLS and CDR2 YYNGEE. The length of the CDR3 is 15 residues. J was trimmed by 7 bases and V by 0 bases; bases with no gene match: 9. The CDR3 DNA sequence: TGTGCCAGCAGCGTAGAGCCAGGGGGCCTTGAGGAGCAGTACTTC. This gives the protein CASSVEPGGLEEQYF.

The CDR3 coding sequence is TGCGCCAGCAGTGACCCACGGGGTGAAGCTTTCTTT. This translates into CASSDPRGEAFF. The chain links TRBV10-1 to TRBJ1-1; D is unresolved. Trimming pared 3 bases from V and 7 bases from J, leaving 9 bases between. CDR1 is WNHNN, CDR2 SYGVQD, per germline (reference sequence). The CDR3 runs 12 residues.

The chain joins TRBV5-1 to TRBJ1-1; 9 bases agree with TRBD1. Trimming took 2 bases from V and 0 from J; bases not matched to a gene: 14. The germline V gene encodes CDR1 SGHRS and CDR2 YFSETQ. The CDR3 is 19 amino acids. CDR3 in DNA: TGCGCCAGCAGCTTCCAACCGGGACAGGGCCGAACTATGAACACTGAAGCTTTCTTT. This gives the protein CASSFQPGQGRTMNTEAFF.

V usage is TRBV5-1 and J usage is TRBJ2-5, with D unclear. The V gene lost 1 base and the J gene lost 0 bases, with 7 bases spanning the gap. Germline V CDR1 and CDR2: SGHRS, YFSETQ. The CDR3 runs to 14 residues. The CDR3 protein is CASSLSGNQETQYF. The CDR3 region has the DNA TGCGCCAGCAGCTTGAGTGGCAACCAAGAGACCCAGTACTTC.

The chain uses TRBV14 and TRBJ2-1; D not certain. V was shortened by 0 bases and J by 10 bases, with 13 bases between the two germline ends. The CDR3 loop spans 14 amino acids. Looked up from germline, CDR1 is SGHDN and CDR2 is FVKESK. The CDR3 sequence: CASSQDLRVREQFF. CDR3 bases: TGTGCCAGCAGCCAAGATCTCAGAGTCAGGGAGCAGTTCTTC.

The J gene is TRBJ1-3, the V gene TRBV13; tentative D call: TRBD1 (6 bases). CDR3 length: 14 amino acids. From germline, CDR1 is PRHDT and CDR2 FYEKMQ (reference sequence). V dropped 5 bases and J dropped 0 bases, with 8 bases sitting between them. The CDR3 DNA is TGTGCCAGCAGCCCGACAGGCTCTGGAAACACCATATATTTT. As protein: CASSPTGSGNTIYF.